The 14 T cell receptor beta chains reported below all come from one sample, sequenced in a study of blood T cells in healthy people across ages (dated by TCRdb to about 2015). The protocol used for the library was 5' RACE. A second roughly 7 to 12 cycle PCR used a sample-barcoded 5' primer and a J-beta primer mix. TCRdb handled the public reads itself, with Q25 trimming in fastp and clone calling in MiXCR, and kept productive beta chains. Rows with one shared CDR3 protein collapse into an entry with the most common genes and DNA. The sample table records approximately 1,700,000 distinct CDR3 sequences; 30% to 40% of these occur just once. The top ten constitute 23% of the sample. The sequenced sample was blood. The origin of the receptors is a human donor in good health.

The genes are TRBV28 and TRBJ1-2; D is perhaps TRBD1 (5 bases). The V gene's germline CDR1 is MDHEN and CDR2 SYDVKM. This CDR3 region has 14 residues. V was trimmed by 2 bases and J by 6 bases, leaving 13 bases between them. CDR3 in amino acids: CASSLGDGVDGYTF. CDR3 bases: TGTGCCAGCAGTTTAGGGGACGGGGTTGATGGCTACACCTTC.

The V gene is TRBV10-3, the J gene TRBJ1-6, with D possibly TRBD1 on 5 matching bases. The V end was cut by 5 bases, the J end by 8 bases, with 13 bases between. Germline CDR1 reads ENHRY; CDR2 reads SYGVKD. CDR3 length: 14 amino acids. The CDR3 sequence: CAISMGRGDSPLHF. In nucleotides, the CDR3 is TGTGCCATCAGTATGGGACGGGGAGATTCACCCCTCCACTTT.

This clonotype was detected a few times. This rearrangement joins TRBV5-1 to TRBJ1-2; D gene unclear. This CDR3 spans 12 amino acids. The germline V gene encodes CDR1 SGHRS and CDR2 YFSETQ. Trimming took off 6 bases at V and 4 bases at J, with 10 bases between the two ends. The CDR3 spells CASNQRGYGYTF. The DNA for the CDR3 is TGCGCCAGCAACCAACGGGGCTATGGCTACACCTTC.

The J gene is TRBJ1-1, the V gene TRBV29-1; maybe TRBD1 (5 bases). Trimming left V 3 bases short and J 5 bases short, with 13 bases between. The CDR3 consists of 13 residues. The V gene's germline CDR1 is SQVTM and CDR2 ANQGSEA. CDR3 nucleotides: TGCAGCGTTGACGACCCTAGGGGAACTGAAGCTTTCTTT. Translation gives CSVDDPRGTEAFF. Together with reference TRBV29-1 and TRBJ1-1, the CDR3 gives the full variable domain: SAVISQKPSRDICQRGTSLTIQCQVDSQVTMMFWYRQQPGQSLTLIATANQGSEATYESGFVIDKFPISRPNLTFSTLTVSNMSPEDSSIYLCSVDDPRGTEAFFGQGTRLTVV.

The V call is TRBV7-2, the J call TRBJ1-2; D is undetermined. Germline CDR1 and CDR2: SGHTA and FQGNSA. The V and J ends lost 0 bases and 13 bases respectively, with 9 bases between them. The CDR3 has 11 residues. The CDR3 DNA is TGTGCCAGCAGCTTAGCGCGGGCTCTCACCTTC. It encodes CASSLARALTF.

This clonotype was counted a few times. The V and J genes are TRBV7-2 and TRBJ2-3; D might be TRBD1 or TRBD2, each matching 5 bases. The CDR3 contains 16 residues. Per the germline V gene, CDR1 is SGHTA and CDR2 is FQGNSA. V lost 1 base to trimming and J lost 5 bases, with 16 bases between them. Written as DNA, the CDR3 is TGTGCCAGCAGCTTAGAGGCCGGGACGATACGAGATACGCAGTATTTT. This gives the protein CASSLEAGTIRDTQYF.

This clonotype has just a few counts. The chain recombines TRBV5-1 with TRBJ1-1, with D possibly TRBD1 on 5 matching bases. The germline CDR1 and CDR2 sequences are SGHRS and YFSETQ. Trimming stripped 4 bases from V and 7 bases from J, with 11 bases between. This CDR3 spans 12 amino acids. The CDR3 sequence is CASSTMQGEAFF. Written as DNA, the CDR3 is TGCGCCAGCAGCACGATGCAGGGTGAAGCTTTCTTT. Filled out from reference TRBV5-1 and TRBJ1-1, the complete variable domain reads KAGVTQTPRYLIKTRGQQVTLSCSPISGHRSVSWYQQTPGQGLQFLFEYFSETQRNKGNFPGRFSGRQFSNSRSEMNVSTLELGDSALYLCASSTMQGEAFFGQGTRLTVV.

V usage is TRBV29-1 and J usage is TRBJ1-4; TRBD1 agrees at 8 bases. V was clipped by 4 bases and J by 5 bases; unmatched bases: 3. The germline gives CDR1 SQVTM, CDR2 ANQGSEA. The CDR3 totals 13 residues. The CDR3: CSVARTGNEKLFF. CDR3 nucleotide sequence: TGCAGCGTTGCTAGGACAGGGAATGAAAAACTGTTTTTT.

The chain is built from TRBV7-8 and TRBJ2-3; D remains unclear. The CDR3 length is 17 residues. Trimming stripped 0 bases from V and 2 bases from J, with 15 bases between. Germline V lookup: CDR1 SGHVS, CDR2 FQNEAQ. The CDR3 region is CASSLARPPFHTDTQYF. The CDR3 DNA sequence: TGTGCCAGCAGCTTAGCGCGACCACCTTTCCACACAGATACGCAGTATTTT.

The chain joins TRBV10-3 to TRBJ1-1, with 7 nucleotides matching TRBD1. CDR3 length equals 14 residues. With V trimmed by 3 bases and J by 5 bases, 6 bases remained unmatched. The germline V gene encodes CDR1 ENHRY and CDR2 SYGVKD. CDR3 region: CAISDRDRGTEAFF. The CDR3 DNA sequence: TGTGCCATCAGTGACCGGGACAGAGGGACTGAAGCTTTCTTT.

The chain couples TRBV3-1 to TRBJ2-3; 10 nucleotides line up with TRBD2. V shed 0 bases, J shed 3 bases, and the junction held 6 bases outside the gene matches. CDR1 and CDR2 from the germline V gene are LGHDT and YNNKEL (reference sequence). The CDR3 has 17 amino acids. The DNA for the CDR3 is TGTGCCAGCAGCCAAGAACGAAGCGGGGGGGCAACAGATACGCAGTATTTT. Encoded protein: CASSQERSGGATDTQYF.

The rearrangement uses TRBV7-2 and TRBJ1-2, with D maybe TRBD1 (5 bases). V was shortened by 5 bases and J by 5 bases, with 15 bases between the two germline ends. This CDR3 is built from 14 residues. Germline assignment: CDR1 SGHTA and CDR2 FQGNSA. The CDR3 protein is CASSMPGPEYGYTF. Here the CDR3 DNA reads TGTGCCAGCAGCATGCCGGGACCGGAGTATGGCTACACCTTC.

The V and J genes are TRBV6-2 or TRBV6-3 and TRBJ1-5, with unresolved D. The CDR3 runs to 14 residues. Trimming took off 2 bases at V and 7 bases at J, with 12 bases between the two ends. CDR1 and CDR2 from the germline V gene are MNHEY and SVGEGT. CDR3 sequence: CASSYRPFSQPQHF. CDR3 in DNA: TGTGCCAGCAGTTACAGGCCCTTCTCCCAGCCCCAGCATTTT.

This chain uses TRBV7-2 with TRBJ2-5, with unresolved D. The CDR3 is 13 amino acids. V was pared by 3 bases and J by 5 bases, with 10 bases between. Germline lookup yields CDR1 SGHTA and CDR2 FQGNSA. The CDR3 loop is CASSLGSAETQYF. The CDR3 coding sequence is TGTGCCAGCAGCTTGGGGTCAGCGGAGACCCAGTACTTC.